This TCR beta chain was observed in a study of T cell repertoires in cytomegalovirus infection (dated by TCRdb to the late 2010s). With respect to the entire study: The HLA type of each donor mattered for the analysis, because public TCR beta signatures pointed to carriage of CMV infection along with the matching HLA type.

Ten or more counts support this clonotype. The antigen it binds to is not known. Base qualities are not recorded, but no much larger clone differs from it by a single base. Trimming costs V 10 bases and J 5 bases, and their ends lie 23 bases apart. From cysteine to phenylalanine, the CDR3 is 15 amino acids long. Just the 45-base CDR3 DNA is kept, in frame starting at base 1. CDR1 and CDR2, per the germline V gene, are SGHTA and FQGNSA. Findings and caveats that apply to the study as a whole: In both this cohort and an independent cohort of approximately 350 donors, the cumulative frequency of public TCR beta family members distinguished carriers of CMV infection plus the relevant HLA type. The ex vivo response was dominated by HLA-C-restricted CMV-specific TCR beta clonotypes, which also provided the single most frequent clonotype in two of eight donors.

Sequencing was carried out with an Illumina HiSeq 1500. Using fastp at Q25 and MiXCR, TCRdb reprocessed the public reads and kept productive beta chains. Every entry covers one CDR3 protein and lists the most common genes and DNA from its rows. This sample lists about 130,000 distinct CDR3 sequences; approximately 8.8% were detected once. Of the sample, around 9.1% is held by the ten largest clones. The V and J genes are TRBV7-2 and TRBJ2-5; a weak D assignment points to TRBD2 (7 bases agree). The sample consisted of PBMCs. This TCR was sampled from a human donor in good health (CMV status not recorded). Some clones in this sample may be carry-over from other donors' samples. The CDR3 has the sequence CATVPQAGAGETQYF. The DNA reads TGTGCCACGGTCCCCCAGGCGGGGGCGGGTGAGACCCAGTACTTC.